Each of the 9 T cell receptor beta chains below was sequenced from the same sample in a study of blood T cell repertoires in COVID-19. Generated by immunoSEQ multiplex PCR, the TCRdb table keeps only in-frame clones and is missing some. This sample has about 130,000 clones, with around nine tenths found just once. Sequencing used peripheral blood. The receptors originated from a woman over 75 with acute or convalescent COVID-19.

The chain is built from TRBV29-1 and TRBJ1-2, with 9 bases aligning to TRBD1. Germline-derived CDR1 and CDR2 are SQVTM and ANQGSEA. Trimming removed 5 bases from V and 4 bases from J; junction bases left unmatched: 11. The CDR3 runs to 15 residues. DNA of the CDR3: TGCAGCGTTCGCGGACAGGGGACTAACCTCTATGGCTACACCTTC. The encoded protein is CSVRGQGTNLYGYTF. The full variable domain, with the rest looked up from reference TRBV29-1 and TRBJ1-2, is SAVISQKPSRDICQRGTSLTIQCQVDSQVTMMFWYRQQPGQSLTLIATANQGSEATYESGFVIDKFPISRPNLTFSTLTVSNMSPEDSSIYLCSVRGQGTNLYGYTFGSGTRLTVV.

This sequence joins TRBV4-3 and TRBJ2-3; 7 bases line up with TRBD1. This CDR3 is built from 15 residues. Unmatched junction bases numbered 6, after V lost 3 bases and J lost 3 bases. Germline V gene lookup returns CDR1 LGHNA and CDR2 YSLEER. CDR3 residues: CASSHGLQGTDTQYF. In nucleotides, the CDR3 is TGCGCCAGCAGCCATGGTTTACAGGGGACAGATACGCAGTATTTT.

The sample holds one count of this clone. V usage is TRBV7-8 and J usage is TRBJ1-1; 7 nucleotides match TRBD1. V was clipped by 2 bases and J by 0 bases; unmatched bases: 6. In germline, CDR1 is SGHVS, CDR2 FQNEAQ. The CDR3 has 16 residues. The chain's CDR3 is CASSLQMGQLNTEAFF. CDR3 bases: TGTGCCAGCAGCTTACAAATGGGACAGTTGAACACTGAAGCTTTCTTT.

The chain uses TRBV11-1 and TRBJ2-7, with TRBD1 matching over 11 bases. V lost 4 bases and J lost 6; bases outside the gene matches: 2. The CDR3 consists of 13 residues. Germline lookup yields CDR1 SGHAT and CDR2 FQDESV (reference sequence). CDR3 sequence reads: CASSYGTGGEQYF. For the CDR3, the DNA is TGTGCCAGCAGCTACGGGACAGGGGGCGAGCAGTACTTC.

This clone was observed once. V is TRBV6-5 and J is TRBJ2-2; D is unresolved. The CDR3 has 13 residues. Germline V CDR1 and CDR2: MNHEY, SVGAGI. V lost 2 bases and J 7 bases, leaving 8 bases between the germline ends. This CDR3 reads CASSYRSGGELFF. The DNA of the CDR3 is TGTGCCAGCAGTTACAGGTCGGGCGGGGAGCTGTTTTTT.

The CDR3 reads CAISDNILSGNTIYF. The CDR3 DNA sequence: TGTGCCATCAGTGATAACATCCTCTCTGGAAACACCATATATTTT. V usage is TRBV10-3 and J usage is TRBJ1-3; D remains ambiguous. This CDR3 spans 15 amino acids. Germline lookup yields CDR1 ENHRY and CDR2 SYGVKD. Between the trimmed V and J ends, which lost 3 bases and 0 bases, there was a span of 9 bases.

The sample holds one count of this clone. J is TRBJ2-1 and V is TRBV5-8; D possibly corresponds to TRBD2 (6 bases). CDR3 size: 13 residues. V was trimmed by 0 bases and J by 12 bases, leaving 13 bases between them. From germline, CDR1 is SGHTS and CDR2 YDEGEE. The CDR3 nucleotides read TGTGCCAGCAGCTTGGCCCTGGGGGGATTGCAGTTCTTC. Its protein product is CASSLALGGLQFF.

A single count supports this clone. This rearrangement joins TRBV6-5 to TRBJ2-7; D might be TRBD1 (5 bases). Trimming shortened V by 5 bases and J by 6 bases, and 20 bases separated the two germline ends. The CDR3 spans 15 residues. The germline gives CDR1 MNHEY, CDR2 SVGAGI. Here the CDR3 DNA reads TGTGCCAGCAGTCGACCTTCTAGGGGAAATGCCGAGCAGTACTTC. It yields the protein CASSRPSRGNAEQYF.

This chain connects TRBV25-1 to TRBJ2-7, with D maybe TRBD1 (6 bases). Trimming removed 7 bases at V and 0 bases at J, with 10 bases between. Germline V lookup: CDR1 MGHDK, CDR2 SYGVNS. The CDR3 spans 13 residues. The CDR3 nucleotides read TGTGCCAGCAAGGGGGACAACTCCTACGAGCAGTACTTC. Amino acids: CASKGDNSYEQYF.